Each of the 22 T cell receptor beta chains below was sequenced from the same sample in a study of technical replicates of blood from several donors. Sequenced by immunoSEQ multiplex PCR; TCRdb stores in-frame clones only, minus some. The sample contains about 34,000 clones, about 92% of which appear only once. Source material: PBMCs. The receptors here all came from a human donor in good health. Some clones in this sample may be carry-over from other donors' samples.

This clone was seen once. The V and J genes are TRBV19 and TRBJ2-7, with D possibly matching TRBD2 (6 bases). With 3 bases removed from V and 0 bases from J, the gap between germline ends came to 15 bases. From germline, CDR1 is LNHDA and CDR2 SQIVND (reference sequence). The CDR3 runs to 16 residues. The CDR3 nucleotides are TGTGCCAGTAGTATCCAAGGAGGGGCCAGCTCCTACGAGCAGTACTTC. The encoded protein is CASSIQGGASSYEQYF.

This sequence joins TRBV10-3 and TRBJ1-1, with TRBD1 as a possible D gene (5 bases). The V and J ends lost 4 bases and 4 bases respectively, with 13 bases between them. Germline loops: CDR1 ENHRY, CDR2 SYGVKD. The length of the CDR3 is 14 residues. CDR3 nucleotides: TGTGCCATCAGTGGAAGCGGGGGTGGCACTGAAGCTTTCTTT. Amino acid sequence: CAISGSGGGTEAFF.

The genes are TRBV2 and TRBJ1-5, with TRBD1 matching over 7 bases. CDR1 SNHLY and CDR2 FYNNEI come from the germline V gene. V gave up 1 base and J gave up 9 bases; unmatched junction bases: 6. The CDR3 extends over 14 amino acids. CDR3 amino acids: CASSEDPRGAPQHF. As DNA, the CDR3 is TGTGCCAGCAGTGAAGATCCCAGGGGGGCGCCCCAGCATTTT.

The chain carries TRBV7-8 and TRBJ2-7; a weak D match, TRBD2 (5 bases). The CDR3 contains 15 residues. The V end lost 3 bases, the J end lost 3 bases, and 15 bases lay between the germline ends. Germline V lookup: CDR1 SGHVS, CDR2 FQNEAQ. The CDR3 DNA sequence: TGTGCCAGCAGCTTCTCGGATAAGCGGAACTACGAGCAGTACTTC. It translates to CASSFSDKRNYEQYF.

The chain couples TRBV4-3 to TRBJ2-1, with TRBD2 matching 7 bases. V dropped 0 bases and J dropped 0; count of bases not matched to a gene: 11. Germline lookup yields CDR1 LGHNA and CDR2 YSLEER. The CDR3 runs 19 residues. The CDR3: CASSQDAQGGISSYNEQFF. In DNA form, the CDR3 reads TGCGCCAGCAGCCAAGATGCCCAGGGAGGGATTAGCTCCTACAATGAGCAGTTCTTC.

This clone has a single count. V usage is TRBV7-9 and J usage is TRBJ1-4, with TRBD1 identical over 10 bases. V dropped 5 bases and J dropped 5; count of bases not matched to a gene: 5. CDR3 length equals 15 residues. Germline values: CDR1 SEHNR, CDR2 FQNEAQ (reference sequence). CDR3 protein: CASSPGQGENEKLFF. The CDR3 DNA follows: TGTGCCAGCAGCCCAGGACAGGGGGAGAATGAAAAACTGTTTTTT.

The J gene is TRBJ2-5, the V gene TRBV21-1; no check of the table's D call, TRBD1, against the DNA was made. TRBV21-1 is assigned pseudogene status. The CDR3 length is 12 residues. The CDR3 is CASEGTSETQYF. Here the CDR3 DNA reads TGTGCCAGCGAGGGGACATCAGAGACCCAGTACTTC.

The rearrangement uses TRBV7-9 and TRBJ2-4, with D tentatively TRBD2 (5 bases). Trimming took off 1 base at V and 0 bases at J, with 10 bases between the two ends. Germline V gene sequence: CDR1 SEHNR, CDR2 FQNEAQ (reference sequence). The CDR3 has 16 residues. Here the CDR3 DNA reads TGTGCCAGCAGCTTAGTAGAGGGAAGAGCCAAAAACATTCAGTACTTC. As protein: CASSLVEGRAKNIQYF.

The genes are TRBV7-8 and TRBJ1-1; unclear D gene. V was shortened by 5 bases and J by 11 bases, with 12 bases between the two germline ends. Germline CDR1 and CDR2: SGHVS and FQNEAQ. This CDR3 comprises 11 residues. CDR3 nucleotides: TGTGCCAGCAGCAATTCAGTCGATGCTTTCTTT. The encoded protein is CASSNSVDAFF.

The CDR3 region has the DNA TGTGCCAGCAGTTTAGTTCTCGATCAGCCCCAGCATTTT. This encodes CASSLVLDQPQHF. The V and J genes are TRBV27 and TRBJ1-5; D unresolved. Trimming removed 2 bases from V and 5 bases from J, with 7 bases in between. The CDR3 extends over 13 amino acids. Germline-derived CDR1 and CDR2 are MNHEY and SMNVEV (reference sequence).

The CDR3 loop is CSVDKNTEAFF. CDR3 sequence (DNA): TGCAGCGTTGACAAGAACACTGAAGCTTTCTTT. The chain joins TRBV29-1 to TRBJ1-1, with D uncertain. V was clipped by 3 bases and J by 1 base, with 3 bases between them. This CDR3 is built from 11 residues. Germline V gives CDR1 SQVTM, CDR2 ANQGSEA.

This clone has a handful of counts. The J gene is TRBJ2-2, the V gene TRBV5-4; the D gene is possibly TRBD2 (5 bases). The CDR3 consists of 13 residues. CDR1 is SGHNT and CDR2 is YYREEE in the germline V gene (reference sequence). Trimming took 3 bases from V and 9 from J, leaving 12 bases between them. CDR3 bases: TGTGCCAGCAGCTCATCCCAGCGGAGGGAGCTGTTTTTT. This codes for CASSSSQRRELFF.

V usage is TRBV7-9 and J usage is TRBJ1-1; D possibly corresponds to TRBD1 (6 bases). The CDR3 is 14 residues long. V lost 5 bases, J lost 5 bases, and 15 bases lay in between. The germline gives CDR1 SEHNR, CDR2 FQNEAQ (reference sequence). The DNA of the CDR3 is TGTGCCAGCAGCAGATACGACAGGTTGACTGAAGCTTTCTTT. Its protein product is CASSRYDRLTEAFF.

The chain uses TRBV7-2 and TRBJ2-1, with D perhaps matching TRBD1 (5 bases). The germline V gene has CDR1 SGHTA and CDR2 FQGNSA. V was shortened by 0 bases and J by 1 base, with 7 bases between the two germline ends. There are 15 residues in the CDR3. The chain's CDR3 is CASSLAQGSYNEQFF. In DNA form, the CDR3 reads TGTGCCAGCAGCTTAGCCCAGGGTTCCTACAATGAGCAGTTCTTC.

For this clone: The junction does not match germline at one end; this may be a read error. V is TRBV5-6 and J is TRBJ2-5; 9 bases fit TRBD1. There are 14 residues in the CDR3. Germline V CDR1 and CDR2: SGHDT, YYEEEE. The CDR3: CASSFNRGQGTQYF. Here the CDR3 DNA reads TGTGCCAGCAGCTTTAACAGGGGGCAAGGGACCCAGTACTTC.

This chain connects TRBV4-2 to TRBJ2-3, with 9 bases aligning to TRBD2. CDR1 and CDR2 from the germline V gene are LGHNA and YNFKEQ. V dropped 2 bases and J dropped 7; count of bases not matched to a gene: 13. The CDR3 totals 17 residues. CDR3 nucleotides: TGTGCCAGCAGCCAATCCACCACTGCGGGAGGGCCGAATACGCAGTATTTT. Translation gives CASSQSTTAGGPNTQYF.

Here the CDR3 reads CASSFTYRDRGYEQYF. CDR3 coding DNA: TGTGCCAGCAGTTTTACCTACCGGGACAGGGGCTACGAGCAGTACTTC. V is TRBV27 and J is TRBJ2-7; 10 positions match TRBD1. CDR1 MNHEY and CDR2 SMNVEV come from the germline V gene (reference sequence). This CDR3 spans 16 amino acids. The V gene end was trimmed by 3 bases and the J gene end by 3 bases; junction bases not matched to a gene: 8.

This chain connects TRBV5-6 to TRBJ1-2; D is perhaps TRBD1 (6 bases). The V and J ends lost 0 bases and 4 bases respectively, with 10 bases between them. Germline V gives CDR1 SGHDT, CDR2 YYEEEE. This CDR3 region has 14 residues. DNA of the CDR3: TGTGCCAGCAGCTTGGAGGGGGTTCTCTATGGCTACACCTTC. Protein: CASSLEGVLYGYTF.

V and J are TRBV5-6 and TRBJ2-7; TRBD1 matches at 9 bases. V lost 0 bases and J lost 5; bases outside the gene matches: 6. The CDR3 totals 15 residues. Germline CDR1 SGHDT, CDR2 YYEEEE. The CDR3 protein is CASSLVQGAPNEQYF. For the CDR3, the DNA is TGTGCCAGCAGCTTGGTACAGGGGGCGCCCAACGAGCAGTACTTC.

This clone was detected once. In DNA form, the CDR3 reads TGTGCCAGCAGTAACAGGGGAGGCAATTCACCCCTCCACTTT. This encodes CASSNRGGNSPLHF. This rearrangement joins TRBV2 to TRBJ1-6; 7 bases fit TRBD1. Germline V gene sequence: CDR1 SNHLY, CDR2 FYNNEI. There are 14 residues in the CDR3. Unmatched junction bases numbered 5, after V lost 5 bases and J lost 7 bases.

J is TRBJ2-1 and V is TRBV4-3; D unclear. The CDR3 has 15 residues. Germline V gene sequence: CDR1 LGHNA, CDR2 YSLEER. The V and J ends lost 4 bases and 3 bases respectively, with 13 bases between them. The CDR3 DNA reads as TGCGCCAGCAGCCTTCGGCCAGGCCACTACAATGAGCAGTTCTTC. Translation gives CASSLRPGHYNEQFF.

The chain uses TRBV5-6 and TRBJ1-2, with D possibly TRBD1 on 6 matching bases. Germline CDR1 SGHDT, CDR2 YYEEEE. CDR3 size: 13 residues. The V and J ends lost 4 bases and 4 bases respectively, with 11 bases between them. The CDR3 DNA reads as TGTGCCAGCAGCGACGGACAGACCTATGGCTACACCTTC. Translation gives CASSDGQTYGYTF.